Below, 30 T cell receptor beta chains from the same sample are listed, as sequenced in a study of blood T cell repertoires in COVID-19. The protocol was immunoSEQ multiplex PCR, while the TCRdb copy is restricted to in-frame clones and leaves out a portion. Of under 350,000 clones in the sample, about 93% were seen once. The sequenced material came from peripheral blood. The receptors stem from a woman between 25 and 40 years old with COVID-19, enrolled during active disease.

In DNA, the CDR3 is TGTGCCAGAAGCCCCGGGACTAGCGGGGCATGGTCTTACTACGAGCAGTACTTC. Translated: CARSPGTSGAWSYYEQYF. The rearrangement links TRBV5-3 to TRBJ2-7; 13 positions match TRBD2. TRBV5-3 falls under the ORF class, with uncertain function. The CDR3 consists of 18 residues. Trimming at V came to 4 bases and at J to 3 bases, leaving 13 bases not matched to a gene.

The genes are TRBV28 and TRBJ1-1; D gene ambiguous. Germline assignment: CDR1 MDHEN and CDR2 SYDVKM. V lost 4 bases, J lost 5 bases, and 17 bases lay in between. CDR3 length equals 15 residues. The CDR3 region has the DNA TGTGCCAGCAGTTCCGCCCGGGTCGGTGGGACTGAAGCTTTCTTT. Residues: CASSSARVGGTEAFF.

The chain is built from TRBV28 and TRBJ1-5; D uncertain. Trimming removed 8 bases from V and 4 bases from J, with 9 bases in between. This CDR3 is 12 amino acids long. Germline CDR1 reads MDHEN; CDR2 reads SYDVKM. The CDR3 DNA sequence: TGTGCCAGCGCCTTACGGAATCAGCCCCAGCATTTT. It codes for CASALRNQPQHF.

Here the CDR3 reads CASSRYGRGAYEQYF. In nucleotides, the CDR3 is TGTGCCAGCAGTCGCTACGGGAGGGGCGCCTACGAGCAGTACTTC. This chain connects TRBV28 to TRBJ2-7; 8 bases line up with TRBD2. Germline CDR1 and CDR2: MDHEN and SYDVKM. This CDR3 has 15 residues. Trimming at V came to 5 bases and at J to 2 bases, leaving 8 bases not matched to a gene.

This clone occurred a few times. The rearrangement joins TRBV5-1 to TRBJ2-7, with D possibly TRBD1 on 6 matching bases. The CDR3 runs 17 residues. Germline V gene data show CDR1 as SGHRS and CDR2 as YFSETQ. The V and J ends lost 4 bases and 5 bases respectively, with 25 bases between them. The CDR3 DNA is TGCGCCAGCAGCCCCACCTATCCACAGGGAAGAAGAAACGAGCAGTACTTC. It encodes CASSPTYPQGRRNEQYF.

The chain uses TRBV4-2 and TRBJ1-5; unclear D gene. CDR3 length equals 15 residues. CDR1 is LGHNA, CDR2 YNFKEQ, per germline. V lost 0 bases and J 6 bases, leaving 12 bases between the germline ends. The DNA for the CDR3 is TGTGCCAGCAGCCAAGAGGGTTTGAGGAGTCAGCCCCAGCATTTT. This codes for CASSQEGLRSQPQHF.

The CDR3 nucleotides read TGTGCCAGTAGTAGAAGGGAGTCTGAAGCTTTCTTT. It yields the protein CASSRRESEAFF. The chain carries TRBV19 and TRBJ1-1, with D unclear. The V end lost 4 bases, the J end lost 6 bases, and 9 bases lay between the germline ends. The germline V gene encodes CDR1 LNHDA and CDR2 SQIVND (reference sequence). The CDR3 covers 12 residues.

This CDR3 reads CASSTETQPQHF. The DNA of the CDR3 is TGTGCCAGCAGTACTGAAACTCAGCCCCAGCATTTT. This chain links TRBV28 with TRBJ1-5; D is ambiguous. From germline, CDR1 is MDHEN and CDR2 SYDVKM. Trimming removed 5 bases at V and 6 bases at J, with 8 bases between. The CDR3 has 12 amino acids.

The rearrangement joins TRBV7-9 to TRBJ1-6; 8 nucleotides agree with TRBD1. This CDR3 has 14 residues. Unmatched junction bases numbered 3, after V lost 2 bases and J lost 9 bases. Per germline, CDR1 SEHNR and CDR2 FQNEAQ (reference sequence). In nucleotides, the CDR3 is TGTGCCAGCAGCTTAAAACAGGGGGGTTCACCCCTCCACTTT. It codes for CASSLKQGGSPLHF. Combining the CDR3 with reference TRBV7-9 and TRBJ1-6 gives the whole variable domain DTGVSQNPRHKITKRGQNVTFRCDPISEHNRLYWYRQTLGQGPEFLTYFQNEAQLEKSRLLSDRFSAERPKGSFSTLEIQRTEQGDSAMYLCASSLKQGGSPLHFGNGTRLTVT.

V gene TRBV7-8 combines with J gene TRBJ2-7; 10 bases map to TRBD2. Germline CDR1 and CDR2: SGHVS and FQNEAQ. This CDR3 region has 18 residues. The trim removed 4 bases at V and 5 bases at J, leaving 17 bases unmatched. CDR3 coding DNA: TGTGCCAGCAGCTCCCGCAGTGGTAGCGGGAGGCTCGGCGACGAGCAGTACTTC. Translation: CASSSRSGSGRLGDEQYF.

The V call is TRBV5-1, the J call TRBJ1-5, with TRBD1 identical over 8 bases. Losses at the gene ends were 4 bases for V and 4 bases for J; bases not matched to a gene: 4. The CDR3 length is 14 residues. CDR1 is SGHRS, CDR2 YFSETQ, per germline. CDR3 DNA: TGCGCCAGCAGCAAGACAGGGGCAAATCAGCCCCAGCATTTT. It yields the protein CASSKTGANQPQHF.

The chain combines TRBV10-3 with TRBJ2-1; 8 positions match TRBD2. The junction had 11 bases not matched to a gene; V was cut back by 2 bases and J by 2 bases. The CDR3 length is 18 residues. Germline CDR1 is ENHRY and CDR2 is SYGVKD. Here the CDR3 reads CAISELRTSGRTYNEQFF. The CDR3 DNA sequence: TGTGCCATCAGTGAGCTTCGTACTAGCGGACGTACCTACAATGAGCAGTTCTTC.

This chain joins TRBV6-2 or TRBV6-3 and TRBJ2-7; 7 bases are a match to TRBD1. The CDR3 contains 16 residues. Trimming took 2 bases from V and 5 from J; bases not matched to a gene: 12. The germline V gene encodes CDR1 MNHEY and CDR2 SVGEGT. DNA for the CDR3: TGTGCCAGCAGTTACACGGAGACAGGGTTTGACGACGAGCAGTACTTC. Its translation: CASSYTETGFDDEQYF.

This clone was recorded only once. The chain employs TRBV27 and TRBJ2-7, with 10 positions matching TRBD1. This CDR3 has 15 amino acids. Unmatched junction bases numbered 10, after V lost 6 bases and J lost 5 bases. Germline CDR1 reads MNHEY; CDR2 reads SMNVEV (reference sequence). CDR3: CASSPPPGQGNEQYF. The DNA of the CDR3 is TGTGCCAGCAGCCCACCCCCGGGACAGGGGAACGAGCAGTACTTC.

The chain carries TRBV5-1 and TRBJ1-6, with 7 bases fitting TRBD1. From germline, CDR1 is SGHRS and CDR2 YFSETQ. CDR3 length: 17 amino acids. Trimming at V came to 4 bases and at J to 0 bases, leaving 7 bases not matched to a gene. The CDR3 DNA sequence: TGCGCCAGCAGCCGCCGACAGGGTAGCTCCTATAATTCACCCCTCCACTTT. It is translated as CASSRRQGSSYNSPLHF.

The genes are TRBV3-1 (or the pseudogene TRBV3-2) and TRBJ2-7, with D possibly matching TRBD2 (6 bases). The length of the CDR3 is 15 residues. Trimming shortened V by 0 bases and J by 3 bases, and 12 bases separated the two germline ends. Germline assignment: CDR1 LGHDT and CDR2 YNNKEL (reference sequence). The CDR3 bases are TGTGCCAGCAGCCAAGAATCCCTAGCGCACTACGAGCAGTACTTC. Translation gives CASSQESLAHYEQYF.

The chain uses TRBV4-2 and TRBJ1-1; TRBD1 is a possible D gene (5 bases). This CDR3 comprises 14 residues. V was pared by 3 bases and J by 7 bases, with 15 bases between. Per germline, CDR1 LGHNA and CDR2 YNFKEQ. Here the CDR3 DNA reads TGTGCCAGCAGCCATTACCTGGGGGGGGTTGAAGCTTTCTTT. Translating it yields CASSHYLGGVEAFF.

The V call is TRBV11-2, the J call TRBJ2-7; 7 bases match TRBD1. J lost 1 base, V lost 4 bases, and 7 bases had no gene match. Looked up from germline, CDR1 is SGHAT and CDR2 is FQNNGV. There are 15 residues in the CDR3. DNA of the CDR3: TGTGCCAGCAGCTCAACCGGGACAGTATCCTACGAGCAGTACTTC. As protein: CASSSTGTVSYEQYF.

V is TRBV20-1 and J is TRBJ2-1; D possibly corresponds to TRBD2 (7 bases). CDR1 and CDR2 from the germline V gene are DFQATT and SNEGSKA (reference sequence). This CDR3 contains 15 residues. Trimming removed 3 bases at V and 8 bases at J, with 20 bases between. The CDR3 nucleotides are TGCAGTGCTAGTAGGGGGGGAGGTTGGTGGGATGAGCAGTTCTTC. Its protein product is CSASRGGGWWDEQFF.

The rearrangement uses TRBV2 and TRBJ2-7, with 11 bases that match TRBD1. Germline assignment: CDR1 SNHLY and CDR2 FYNNEI. V was clipped by 8 bases and J by 4 bases; unmatched bases: 4. This CDR3 is built from 13 residues. This CDR3 reads CASLGTGGYEQYF. The CDR3 DNA is TGTGCCAGCCTAGGGACAGGGGGGTACGAGCAGTACTTC.

The chain joins TRBV11-3 to TRBJ2-5; a possible D gene is TRBD2 (6 bases). Germline-derived CDR1 and CDR2 are SGHNT and YENEEA. Trimming removed 0 bases at V and 5 bases at J, with 16 bases between. This CDR3 has 16 residues. The CDR3 DNA is TGTGCCAGCAGCTTAGACGGCCCGGGGAGGAGGGAGACCCAGTACTTC. This translates into CASSLDGPGRRETQYF.

V gene TRBV20-1 combines with J gene TRBJ2-1; D is perhaps TRBD2 (6 bases). The CDR3 totals 15 residues. Germline V CDR1 and CDR2: DFQATT, SNEGSKA (reference sequence). V lost 3 bases to trimming and J lost 2 bases, with 14 bases between them. The CDR3: CSASVGAGTYNEQFF. CDR3 in DNA: TGCAGTGCTAGTGTTGGGGCGGGGACCTACAATGAGCAGTTCTTC.

The chain recombines TRBV5-6 with TRBJ2-2; 8 nucleotides line up with TRBD2. The germline gives CDR1 SGHDT, CDR2 YYEEEE. The CDR3 runs 17 residues. The trim removed 4 bases at V and 1 base at J, leaving 9 bases unmatched. CDR3 nucleotides: TGTGCCAGCAGCCATTCGGGACTAGACGGGAACACCGGGGAGCTGTTTTTT. This gives the protein CASSHSGLDGNTGELFF.

This chain uses TRBV7-9 with TRBJ2-1; 10 nucleotides agree with TRBD2. Germline CDR1 and CDR2: SEHNR and FQNEAQ (reference sequence). V shed 6 bases, J shed 6 bases, and the junction held 8 bases outside the gene matches. The CDR3 is 15 residues long. The CDR3 here is CASSHSLAGSNEQFF. CDR3 sequence (DNA): TGTGCCAGCAGTCACTCACTAGCGGGAAGCAATGAGCAGTTCTTC. Combining the CDR3 with reference TRBV7-9 and TRBJ2-1 gives the whole variable domain DTGVSQNPRHKITKRGQNVTFRCDPISEHNRLYWYRQTLGQGPEFLTYFQNEAQLEKSRLLSDRFSAERPKGSFSTLEIQRTEQGDSAMYLCASSHSLAGSNEQFFGPGTRLTVL.

As to this clone: The junction does not match germline at one end; this may be a read error. The J gene is TRBJ2-1, the V gene TRBV7-7; possible D gene TRBD2, 5 bases. The CDR3 loop spans 16 amino acids. Germline V gene data show CDR1 as SSHAT and CDR2 as FNYEAQ (reference sequence). The CDR3: CASSSYGPSGYNEQFF. CDR3 coding DNA: TGTGCTAGCAGCTCCTATGGCCCATCGGGGTACAATGAGCAGTTCTTC. The full variable domain, its missing parts supplied by reference TRBV7-7 and TRBJ2-1, is GAGVSQSPRYKVTKRGQDVTLRCDPISSHATLYWYQQALGQGPEFLTYFNYEAQPDKSGLPSDRFSAERPEGSISTLTIQRTEQRDSAMYRCASSSYGPSGYNEQFFGPGTRLTVL.

V and J are TRBV4-1 and TRBJ2-1; unclear D gene. The CDR3 is 16 amino acids. The V gene's germline CDR1 is MGHRA and CDR2 YSYEKL. V lost 0 bases, J lost 4 bases, and 13 bases lay in between. DNA for the CDR3: TGCGCCAGCAGCCAAGAACCCCTAGTGAGTTACAATGAGCAGTTCTTC. Protein sequence: CASSQEPLVSYNEQFF.

The V gene is TRBV4-1, the J gene TRBJ1-2, with D possibly matching TRBD1 (5 bases). This CDR3 region has 16 residues. The V gene lost 0 bases and the J gene lost 10 bases, with 21 bases spanning the gap. Germline CDR1 reads MGHRA; CDR2 reads YSYEKL. The CDR3 is CASSQESRGAANDYTF. CDR3 coding DNA: TGCGCCAGCAGCCAAGAAAGCCGTGGGGCGGCCAATGACTACACCTTC.

J is TRBJ2-3 and V is TRBV4-1, with D possibly being TRBD2 (6 bases). The V gene lost 2 bases and the J gene lost 4 bases, with 19 bases spanning the gap. The CDR3 extends over 17 amino acids. CDR1 is MGHRA and CDR2 is YSYEKL in the germline V gene. The CDR3 nucleotides are TGCGCCAGCAGCCAATTGTGGGCGGGACGTTTGGCAGATACGCAGTATTTT. Translated: CASSQLWAGRLADTQYF.

The table lists this clone with a few counts. The chain joins TRBV5-5 to TRBJ1-6; D remains unclear. CDR3 length: 17 residues. Trimming removed 4 bases at V and 2 bases at J, with 16 bases between. The germline V gene has CDR1 SGHKS and CDR2 YYEKEE (reference sequence). CDR3 loop: CASSRRVGQAYNSPLHF. For the CDR3, the DNA is TGTGCCAGCAGCCGGAGGGTGGGTCAGGCCTATAATTCACCCCTCCACTTT.

The CDR3: CASSSTGTQETQYF. The DNA for the CDR3 is TGTGCCAGCAGTTCGACAGGTACCCAAGAGACCCAGTACTTC. The chain couples TRBV27 to TRBJ2-5; D might be TRBD1 (6 bases). V was pared by 4 bases and J by 1 base, with 10 bases between. Germline V gene data show CDR1 as MNHEY and CDR2 as SMNVEV (reference sequence). This CDR3 region has 14 residues.